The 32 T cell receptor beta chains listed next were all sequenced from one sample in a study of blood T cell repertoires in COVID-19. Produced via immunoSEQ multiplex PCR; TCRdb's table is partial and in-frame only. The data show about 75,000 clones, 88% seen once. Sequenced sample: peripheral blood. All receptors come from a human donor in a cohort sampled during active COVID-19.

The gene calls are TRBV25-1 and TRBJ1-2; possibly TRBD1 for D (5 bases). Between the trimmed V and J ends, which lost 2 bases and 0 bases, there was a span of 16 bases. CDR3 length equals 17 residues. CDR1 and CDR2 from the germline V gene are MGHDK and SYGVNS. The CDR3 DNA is TGTGCCAGCAGTGAAACGGGCGGACAACCAGCTAACTATGGCTACACCTTC. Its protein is CASSETGGQPANYGYTF.

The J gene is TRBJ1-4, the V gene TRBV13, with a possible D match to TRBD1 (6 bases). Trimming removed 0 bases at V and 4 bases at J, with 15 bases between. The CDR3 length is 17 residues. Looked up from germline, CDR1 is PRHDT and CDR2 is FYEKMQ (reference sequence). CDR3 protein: CASSLGRGGPNNEKLFF. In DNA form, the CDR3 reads TGTGCCAGCAGCTTAGGCCGGGGGGGGCCCAATAATGAAAAACTGTTTTTT.

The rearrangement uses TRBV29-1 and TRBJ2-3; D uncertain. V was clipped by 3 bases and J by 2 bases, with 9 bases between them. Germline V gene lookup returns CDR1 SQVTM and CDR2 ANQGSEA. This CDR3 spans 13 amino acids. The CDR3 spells CSVDLAPTDTQYF. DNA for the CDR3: TGCAGCGTTGACTTGGCCCCCACAGATACGCAGTATTTT.

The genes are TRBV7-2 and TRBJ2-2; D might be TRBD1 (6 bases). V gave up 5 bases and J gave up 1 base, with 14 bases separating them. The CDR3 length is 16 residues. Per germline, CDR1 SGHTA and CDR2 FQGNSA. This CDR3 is CASSPRGRGNTGELFF. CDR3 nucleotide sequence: TGTGCCAGCAGCCCCCGCGGCAGGGGGAACACCGGGGAGCTGTTTTTT. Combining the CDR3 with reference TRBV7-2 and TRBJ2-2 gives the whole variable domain GAGVSQSPSNKVTEKGKDVELRCDPISGHTALYWYRQSLGQGLEFLIYFQGNSAPDKSGLPSDRFSAERTGGSVSTLTIQRTQQEDSAVYLCASSPRGRGNTGELFFGEGSRLTVL.

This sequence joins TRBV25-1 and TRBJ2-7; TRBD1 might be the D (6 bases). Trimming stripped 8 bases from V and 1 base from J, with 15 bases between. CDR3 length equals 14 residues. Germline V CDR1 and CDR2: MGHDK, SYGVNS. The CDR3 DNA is TGTGCCAGCTGTGGCTCCGGGACATCCTACGAGCAGTACTTC. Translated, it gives CASCGSGTSYEQYF.

The chain's CDR3 is CASSSPEVGGREQYF. CDR3 DNA sequence: TGTGCCAGCAGCTCGCCCGAGGTTGGGGGCCGCGAGCAGTACTTC. The genes are TRBV7-9 and TRBJ2-7, with D possibly being TRBD1 (6 bases). The germline gives CDR1 SEHNR, CDR2 FQNEAQ (reference sequence). Trimming took 4 bases from V and 6 from J, leaving 19 bases between them. The CDR3 consists of 15 residues.

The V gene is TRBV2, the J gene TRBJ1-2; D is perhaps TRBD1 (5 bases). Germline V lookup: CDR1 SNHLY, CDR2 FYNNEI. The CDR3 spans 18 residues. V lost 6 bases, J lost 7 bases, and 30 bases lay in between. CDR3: CASSPNPPGTGLRAGYTF. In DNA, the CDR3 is TGTGCCAGCAGCCCCAACCCCCCCGGGACTGGTTTAAGGGCTGGCTACACCTTC.

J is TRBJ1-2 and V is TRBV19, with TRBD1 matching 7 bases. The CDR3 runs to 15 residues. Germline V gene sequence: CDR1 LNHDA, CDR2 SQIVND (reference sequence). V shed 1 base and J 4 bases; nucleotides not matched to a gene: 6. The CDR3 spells CASSIAGTVIYGYTF. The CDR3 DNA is TGTGCCAGTAGTATAGCCGGGACAGTTATCTATGGCTACACCTTC.

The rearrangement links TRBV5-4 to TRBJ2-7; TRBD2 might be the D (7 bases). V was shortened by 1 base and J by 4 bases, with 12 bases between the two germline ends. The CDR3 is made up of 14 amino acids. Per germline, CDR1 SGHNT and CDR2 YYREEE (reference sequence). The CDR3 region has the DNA TGTGCCAGCAGCTTGCCGGGGGGCACTTACGAGCAGTACTTC. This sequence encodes CASSLPGGTYEQYF.

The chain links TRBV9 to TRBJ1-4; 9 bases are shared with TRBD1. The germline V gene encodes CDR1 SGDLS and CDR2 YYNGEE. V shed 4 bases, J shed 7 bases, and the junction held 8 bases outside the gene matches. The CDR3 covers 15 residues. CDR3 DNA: TGTGCCAGCAGCTTACGTCAGGGACAGGGTGAAAAACTGTTTTTT. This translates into CASSLRQGQGEKLFF.

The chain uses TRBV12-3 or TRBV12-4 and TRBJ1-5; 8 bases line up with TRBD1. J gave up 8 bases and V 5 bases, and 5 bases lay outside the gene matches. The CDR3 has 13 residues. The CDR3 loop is CASSGQGVEPQHF. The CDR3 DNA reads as TGTGCCAGCAGTGGACAGGGTGTGGAGCCCCAGCATTTT.

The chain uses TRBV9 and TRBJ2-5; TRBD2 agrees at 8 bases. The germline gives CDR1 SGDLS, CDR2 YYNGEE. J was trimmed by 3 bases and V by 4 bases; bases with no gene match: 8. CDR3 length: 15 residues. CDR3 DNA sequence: TGTGCCAGCAGCCAGATATCAGCGGGGGAAGAGACCCAGTACTTC. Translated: CASSQISAGEETQYF.

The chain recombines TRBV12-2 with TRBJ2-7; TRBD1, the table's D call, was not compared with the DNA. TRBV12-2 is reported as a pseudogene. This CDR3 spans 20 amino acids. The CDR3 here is CASRLVLGTETLLSSYEQYF. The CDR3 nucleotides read TGTGCAAGTCGCTTAGTTTTGGGGACAGAAACTCTTTTGAGCTCCTACGAGCAGTACTTC.

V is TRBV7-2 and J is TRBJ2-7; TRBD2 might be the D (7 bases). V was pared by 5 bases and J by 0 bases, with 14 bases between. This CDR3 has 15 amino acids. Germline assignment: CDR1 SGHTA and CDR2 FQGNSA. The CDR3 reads CASSPRGTNSYEQYF. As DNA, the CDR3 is TGTGCCAGCAGCCCAAGGGGGACTAACTCCTACGAGCAGTACTTC. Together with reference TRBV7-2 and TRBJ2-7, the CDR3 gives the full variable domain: GAGVSQSPSNKVTEKGKDVELRCDPISGHTALYWYRQSLGQGLEFLIYFQGNSAPDKSGLPSDRFSAERTGGSVSTLTIQRTQQEDSAVYLCASSPRGTNSYEQYFGPGTRLTVT.

CDR3 residues: CASSPGGQGNTIYF. Here the CDR3 DNA reads TGCGCCAGCAGCCCGGGAGGGCAAGGAAACACCATATATTTT. The rearrangement links TRBV10-2 to TRBJ1-3; D remains ambiguous. The V end was cut by 6 bases, the J end by 4 bases, with 13 bases between. CDR1 and CDR2 (germline): WSHSY, SAAADI. The CDR3 totals 14 residues.

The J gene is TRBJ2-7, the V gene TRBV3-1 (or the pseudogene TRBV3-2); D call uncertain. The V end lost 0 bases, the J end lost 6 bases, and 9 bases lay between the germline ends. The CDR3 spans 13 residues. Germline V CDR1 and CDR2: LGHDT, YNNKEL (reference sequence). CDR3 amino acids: CASSQDQLSEQYF. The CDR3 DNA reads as TGTGCCAGCAGCCAAGACCAATTGAGCGAGCAGTACTTC.

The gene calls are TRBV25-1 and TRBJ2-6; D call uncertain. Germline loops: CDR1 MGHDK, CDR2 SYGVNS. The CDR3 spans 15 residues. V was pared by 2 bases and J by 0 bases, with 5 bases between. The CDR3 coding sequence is TGTGCCAGCAGTGAACCGGTCTCTGGGGCCAACGTCCTGACTTTC. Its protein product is CASSEPVSGANVLTF.

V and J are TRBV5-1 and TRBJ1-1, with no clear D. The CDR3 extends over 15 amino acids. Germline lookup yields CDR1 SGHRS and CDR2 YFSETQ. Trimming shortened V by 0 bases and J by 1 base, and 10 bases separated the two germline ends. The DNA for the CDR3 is TGCGCCAGCAGCTTGGAAGCAGGCCCGAACACTGAAGCTTTCTTT. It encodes CASSLEAGPNTEAFF.

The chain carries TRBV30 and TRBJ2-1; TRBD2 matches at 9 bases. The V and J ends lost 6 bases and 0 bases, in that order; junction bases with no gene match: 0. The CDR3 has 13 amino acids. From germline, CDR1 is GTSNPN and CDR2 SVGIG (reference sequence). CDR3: CACSGSSYNEQFF. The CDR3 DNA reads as TGTGCCTGTAGCGGGAGCTCCTACAATGAGCAGTTCTTC.

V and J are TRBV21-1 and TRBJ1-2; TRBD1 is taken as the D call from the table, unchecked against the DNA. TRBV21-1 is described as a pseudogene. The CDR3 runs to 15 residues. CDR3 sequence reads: CASSPPGLNNYGYTF. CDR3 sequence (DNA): TGTGCCAGCAGTCCACCAGGTCTCAATAACTATGGCTACACCTTC.

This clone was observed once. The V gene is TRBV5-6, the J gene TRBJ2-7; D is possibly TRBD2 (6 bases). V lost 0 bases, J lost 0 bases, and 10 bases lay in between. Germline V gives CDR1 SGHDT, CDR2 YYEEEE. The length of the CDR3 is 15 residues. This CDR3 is CASSLGAGSSYEQYF. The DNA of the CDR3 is TGTGCCAGCAGCTTGGGGGCGGGGAGCTCCTACGAGCAGTACTTC.

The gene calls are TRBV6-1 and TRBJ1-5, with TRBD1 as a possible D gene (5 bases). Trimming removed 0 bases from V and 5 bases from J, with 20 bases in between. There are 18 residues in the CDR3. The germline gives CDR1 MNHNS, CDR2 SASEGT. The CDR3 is CASSEAHFYYGGYQPQHF. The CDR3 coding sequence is TGTGCCAGCAGTGAAGCGCATTTCTACTACGGGGGATATCAGCCCCAGCATTTT.

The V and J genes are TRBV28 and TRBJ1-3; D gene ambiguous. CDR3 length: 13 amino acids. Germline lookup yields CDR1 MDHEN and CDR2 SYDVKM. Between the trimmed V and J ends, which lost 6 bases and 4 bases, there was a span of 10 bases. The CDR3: CASSDKSGNTIYF. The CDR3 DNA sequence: TGTGCCAGCAGCGATAAAAGCGGAAACACCATATATTTT.

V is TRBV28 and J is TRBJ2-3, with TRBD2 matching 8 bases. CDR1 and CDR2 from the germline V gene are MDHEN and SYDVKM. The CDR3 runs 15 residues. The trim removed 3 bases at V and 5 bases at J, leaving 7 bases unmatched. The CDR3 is CASSFYGGERDTQYF. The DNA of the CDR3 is TGTGCCAGCAGTTTTTACGGGGGGGAGAGAGATACGCAGTATTTT.

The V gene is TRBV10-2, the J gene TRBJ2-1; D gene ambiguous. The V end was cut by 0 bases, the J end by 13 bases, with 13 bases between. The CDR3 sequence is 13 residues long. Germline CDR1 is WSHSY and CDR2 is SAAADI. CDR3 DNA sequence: TGCGCCAGCAGTGAGTCGATAGGTTCAGGTCAGTTCTTC. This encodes CASSESIGSGQFF.

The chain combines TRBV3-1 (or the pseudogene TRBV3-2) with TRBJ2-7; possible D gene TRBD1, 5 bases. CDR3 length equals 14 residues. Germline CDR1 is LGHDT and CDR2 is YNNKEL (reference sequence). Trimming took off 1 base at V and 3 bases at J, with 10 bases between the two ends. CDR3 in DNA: TGTGCCAGCAGCCAAGGTCAGGGAATCTACGAGCAGTACTTC. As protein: CASSQGQGIYEQYF.

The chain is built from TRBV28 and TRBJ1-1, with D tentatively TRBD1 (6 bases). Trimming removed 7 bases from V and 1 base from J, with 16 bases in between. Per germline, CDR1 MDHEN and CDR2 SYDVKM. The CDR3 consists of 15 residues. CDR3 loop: CASTAMARGNTEAFF. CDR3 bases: TGTGCCAGCACCGCCATGGCCAGGGGGAACACTGAAGCTTTCTTT.

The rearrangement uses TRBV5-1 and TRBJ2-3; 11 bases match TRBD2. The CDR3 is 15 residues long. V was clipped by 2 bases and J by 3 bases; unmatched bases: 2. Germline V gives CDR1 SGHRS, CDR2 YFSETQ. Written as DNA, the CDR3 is TGCGCCAGCAGCTTTAGCGGGGGGGGTACAGATACGCAGTATTTT. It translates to CASSFSGGGTDTQYF.

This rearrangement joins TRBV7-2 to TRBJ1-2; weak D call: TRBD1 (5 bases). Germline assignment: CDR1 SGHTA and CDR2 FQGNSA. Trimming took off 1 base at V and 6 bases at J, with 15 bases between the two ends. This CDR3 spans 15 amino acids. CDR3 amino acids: CASSLVAGDKDGYTF. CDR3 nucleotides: TGTGCCAGCAGCTTAGTTGCGGGGGATAAAGATGGCTACACCTTC.

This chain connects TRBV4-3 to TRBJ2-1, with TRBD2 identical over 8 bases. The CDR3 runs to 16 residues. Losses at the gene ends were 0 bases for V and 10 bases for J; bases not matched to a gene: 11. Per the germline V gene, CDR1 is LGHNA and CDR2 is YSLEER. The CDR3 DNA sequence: TGCGCCAGCAGCCAAGACCGGGGGGGGCCGTCACTGGAGCAGTTCTTC. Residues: CASSQDRGGPSLEQFF.

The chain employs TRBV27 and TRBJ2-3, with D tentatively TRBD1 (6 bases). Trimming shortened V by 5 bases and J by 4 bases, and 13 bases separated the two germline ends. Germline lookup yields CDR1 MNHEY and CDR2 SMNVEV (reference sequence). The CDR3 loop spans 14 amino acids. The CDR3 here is CASSRQGTADTQYF. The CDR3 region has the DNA TGTGCCAGCAGTAGGCAGGGGACCGCAGATACGCAGTATTTT.

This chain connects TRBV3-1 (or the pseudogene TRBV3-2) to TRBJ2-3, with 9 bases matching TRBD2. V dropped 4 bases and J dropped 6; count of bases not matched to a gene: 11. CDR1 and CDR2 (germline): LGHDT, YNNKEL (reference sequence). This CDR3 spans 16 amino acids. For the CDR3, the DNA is TGTGCCAGCAGCCCAGGGGCGGGGGGGCCCACGGATACGCAGTATTTT. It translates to CASSPGAGGPTDTQYF.